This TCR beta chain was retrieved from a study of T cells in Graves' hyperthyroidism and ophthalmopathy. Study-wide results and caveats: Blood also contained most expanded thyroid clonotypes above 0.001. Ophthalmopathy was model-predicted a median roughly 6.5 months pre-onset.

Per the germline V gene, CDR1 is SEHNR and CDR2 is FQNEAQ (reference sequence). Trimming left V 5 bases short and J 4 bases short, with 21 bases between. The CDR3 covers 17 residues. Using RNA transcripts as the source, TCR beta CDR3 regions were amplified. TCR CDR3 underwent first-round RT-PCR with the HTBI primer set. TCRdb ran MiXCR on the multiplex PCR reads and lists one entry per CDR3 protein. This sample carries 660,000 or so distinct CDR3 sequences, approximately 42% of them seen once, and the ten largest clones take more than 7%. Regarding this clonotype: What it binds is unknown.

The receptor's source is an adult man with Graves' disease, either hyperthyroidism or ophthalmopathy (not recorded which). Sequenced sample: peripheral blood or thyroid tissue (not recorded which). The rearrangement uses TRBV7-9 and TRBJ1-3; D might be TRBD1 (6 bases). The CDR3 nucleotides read TGTGCCAGCAGCGATTCCCCACAGGGAGTAGGAGGAAACACCATATATTTT. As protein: CASSDSPQGVGGNTIYF. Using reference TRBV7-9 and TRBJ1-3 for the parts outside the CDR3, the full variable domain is DTGVSQNPRHKITKRGQNVTFRCDPISEHNRLYWYRQTLGQGPEFLTYFQNEAQLEKSRLLSDRFSAERPKGSFSTLEIQRTEQGDSAMYLCASSDSPQGVGGNTIYFGEGSWLTVV.